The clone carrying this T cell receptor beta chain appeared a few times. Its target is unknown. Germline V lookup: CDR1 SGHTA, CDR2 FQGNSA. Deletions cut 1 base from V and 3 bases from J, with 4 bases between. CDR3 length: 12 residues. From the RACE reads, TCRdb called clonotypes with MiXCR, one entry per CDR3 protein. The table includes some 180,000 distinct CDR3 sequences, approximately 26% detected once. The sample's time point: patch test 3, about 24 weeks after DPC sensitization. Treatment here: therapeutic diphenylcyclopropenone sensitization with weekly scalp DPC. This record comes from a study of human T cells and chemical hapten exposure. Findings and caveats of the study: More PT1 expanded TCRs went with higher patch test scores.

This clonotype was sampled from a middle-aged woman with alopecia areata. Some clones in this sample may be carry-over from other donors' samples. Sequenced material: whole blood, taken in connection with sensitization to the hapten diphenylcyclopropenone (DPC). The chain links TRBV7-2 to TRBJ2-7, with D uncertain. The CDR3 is CASSLVIYEQYF. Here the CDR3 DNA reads TGTGCCAGCAGCTTAGTGATCTACGAGCAGTACTTC.